The 20 T cell receptor beta chains listed next were all sequenced from one sample in a study of cytomegalovirus exposure and HLA in healthy donors. With 60 Vbeta and 13 Jbeta primers, the PCR was carried out. This table comes from immunoSEQ multiplex PCR, and its TCRdb copy is limited to in-frame clones, with some not included. The table has more than 150,000 clones, 82% seen once; the top ten hold 1.5%. The sequenced material came from PBMCs. All receptors come from a middle-aged man in good health and CMV-seronegative.

The chain uses TRBV19 and TRBJ2-4; no firm D call. Germline V gene data show CDR1 as LNHDA and CDR2 as SQIVND (reference sequence). The V gene lost 9 bases and the J gene lost 3 bases, with 12 bases spanning the gap. The CDR3 is 13 residues long. CDR3 sequence reads: CASSVLGKNIQYF. The CDR3 DNA sequence: TGTGCCAGCAGCGTCCTCGGCAAAAACATTCAGTACTTC.

This chain uses TRBV6-6 with TRBJ2-3; 7 nucleotides match TRBD2. This CDR3 is 14 amino acids long. The V gene end was trimmed by 4 bases and the J gene end by 4 bases; junction bases not matched to a gene: 5. CDR1 is MNHNY and CDR2 is SVGAGI in the germline V gene (reference sequence). The CDR3: CASSLGGEADTQYF. As DNA, the CDR3 is TGTGCCAGCAGTTTGGGGGGGGAAGCAGATACGCAGTATTTT.

The chain has TRBV30 and TRBJ1-5, with 8 bases that match TRBD1. The CDR3 has 15 amino acids. J lost 0 bases, V lost 4 bases, and 5 bases had no gene match. Germline V gene data show CDR1 as GTSNPN and CDR2 as SVGIG (reference sequence). The CDR3 region is CAWNRGLDSNQPQHF. Here the CDR3 DNA reads TGTGCCTGGAACAGGGGGTTAGATAGCAATCAGCCCCAGCATTTT.

There are a few counts of this clone. The chain recombines TRBV4-3 with TRBJ1-2; possibly TRBD1 for D (5 bases). Germline V gene sequence: CDR1 LGHNA, CDR2 YSLEER. The V gene lost 0 bases and the J gene lost 4 bases, with 18 bases spanning the gap. This CDR3 has 17 residues. CDR3 bases: TGCGCCAGCAGCCAAGATCTACTCCAGGGAGGTAGCTATGGCTACACCTTC. Encoded protein: CASSQDLLQGGSYGYTF.

This chain connects TRBV28 to TRBJ2-7; possibly TRBD2 for D (6 bases). Germline CDR1 reads MDHEN; CDR2 reads SYDVKM. Trimming took off 6 bases at V and 9 bases at J, with 15 bases between the two ends. The CDR3 totals 12 residues. CDR3 bases: TGTGCCAGCAGCTCCGGGCGGAGGGGGCAGTACTTC. It specifies CASSSGRRGQYF.

As concerns this clone: At one end, the junction sequence differs from germline, possibly due to a read error. The same CDR3 also results from other DNA sequences found in this sample. The chain combines TRBV5-8 with TRBJ2-3; D possibly corresponds to TRBD2 (6 bases). Germline V lookup: CDR1 SGHTS, CDR2 YDEGEE. The CDR3 length is 16 residues. The CDR3 loop reads CASGQAGTSFTDTQYF. Written as DNA, the CDR3 is TGCGCCAGCGGGCAGGCGGGAACCAGCTTCACAGATACGCAGTATTTT.

The chain uses TRBV6-1 and TRBJ2-1; TRBD2 matches at 9 bases. Germline V gene data show CDR1 as MNHNS and CDR2 as SASEGT. This CDR3 has 18 residues. V was clipped by 0 bases and J by 0 bases; unmatched bases: 6. In DNA, the CDR3 is TGTGCCAGCAGTGAAGCGACGACTAGCGGAGCCTCCTACAATGAGCAGTTCTTC. Residues: CASSEATTSGASYNEQFF.

This clone has just a few counts. The gene calls are TRBV5-1 and TRBJ2-5; 7 positions match TRBD1. V shed 4 bases, J shed 4 bases, and the junction held 10 bases outside the gene matches. The CDR3 covers 15 residues. Germline V gene lookup returns CDR1 SGHRS and CDR2 YFSETQ. CDR3 protein: CASSRGQGVVETQYF. The CDR3, as DNA: TGCGCCAGCAGCCGGGGCCAGGGGGTTGTAGAGACCCAGTACTTC.

J is TRBJ1-1 and V is TRBV27, with D unclear. Germline assignment: CDR1 MNHEY and CDR2 SMNVEV (reference sequence). This CDR3 region has 15 residues. Trimming took off 4 bases at V and 2 bases at J, with 14 bases between the two ends. The DNA for the CDR3 is TGTGCCAGCAGTTCTTATGTCCGCGGAAACACTGAAGCTTTCTTT. Its translation: CASSSYVRGNTEAFF.

The rearrangement joins TRBV5-6 to TRBJ2-5; 7 bases fit TRBD2. The V gene end was trimmed by 1 base and the J gene end by 1 base; junction bases not matched to a gene: 7. This CDR3 region has 16 residues. Germline V gives CDR1 SGHDT, CDR2 YYEEEE. CDR3 nucleotide sequence: TGTGCCAGCAGCTTGACAGGTGCGGGGGTCCAAGAGACCCAGTACTTC. Its translation is CASSLTGAGVQETQYF. The full variable domain, its missing parts supplied by reference TRBV5-6 and TRBJ2-5, is DAGVTQSPTHLIKTRGQQVTLRCSPKSGHDTVSWYQQALGQGPQFIFQYYEEEERQRGNFPDRFSGHQFPNYSSELNVNALLLGDSALYLCASSLTGAGVQETQYFGPGTRLLVL.

The rearrangement uses TRBV5-6 and TRBJ2-3, with TRBD2 matching 15 bases. Germline-derived CDR1 and CDR2 are SGHDT and YYEEEE. The CDR3 is 18 residues long. With V trimmed by 2 bases and J by 5 bases, 9 bases remained unmatched. CDR3 in DNA: TGTGCCAGCAGCTTCGGACTAGCGGGGGGGCAGTACGGAGATACGCAGTATTTT. It translates to CASSFGLAGGQYGDTQYF.

This clone appeared once. V usage is TRBV27 and J usage is TRBJ2-7; D possibly corresponds to TRBD1 (6 bases). CDR1 MNHEY and CDR2 SMNVEV come from the germline V gene (reference sequence). V was clipped by 9 bases and J by 3 bases, with 12 bases between them. The CDR3 has 12 residues. In DNA, the CDR3 is TGTGCCAGGACAGGTACTTACTACGAGCAGTACTTC. It codes for CARTGTYYEQYF.

The J gene is TRBJ2-4, the V gene TRBV28; D possibly corresponds to TRBD2 (5 bases). Germline V CDR1 and CDR2: MDHEN, SYDVKM. This CDR3 region has 12 residues. The V end was cut by 5 bases, the J end by 7 bases, with 9 bases between. CDR3 sequence: CASSHGGNIQYF. DNA for the CDR3: TGTGCCAGCAGTCACGGAGGCAACATTCAGTACTTC.

The gene calls are TRBV30 and TRBJ1-5, with 7 bases aligning to TRBD1. The CDR3 length is 13 residues. Germline CDR1 is GTSNPN and CDR2 is SVGIG (reference sequence). Trimming took 3 bases from V and 6 from J; bases not matched to a gene: 5. CDR3 loop: CAWSSGGSQPQHF. The DNA for the CDR3 is TGTGCCTGGAGCTCAGGGGGTAGTCAGCCCCAGCATTTT.

The V gene is TRBV10-2, the J gene TRBJ2-5; no firm D call. The V gene lost 5 bases and the J gene lost 0 bases, with 7 bases spanning the gap. Germline V gives CDR1 WSHSY, CDR2 SAAADI. The CDR3 runs 13 residues. CDR3 residues: CASSTPHQETQYF. CDR3 nucleotides: TGCGCCAGCAGTACACCTCACCAAGAGACCCAGTACTTC.

The chain has TRBV5-4 and TRBJ2-2; D is unresolved. Looked up from germline, CDR1 is SGHNT and CDR2 is YYREEE (reference sequence). This CDR3 has 12 residues. Trimming took off 4 bases at V and 6 bases at J, with 7 bases between the two ends. This CDR3 reads CASSQRSGELFF. CDR3 DNA: TGTGCCAGCAGCCAGCGCTCCGGGGAGCTGTTTTTT.

V usage is TRBV28 and J usage is TRBJ2-2, with TRBD1 as a possible D gene (5 bases). Germline-derived CDR1 and CDR2 are MDHEN and SYDVKM. Trimming stripped 1 base from V and 7 bases from J, with 16 bases between. The CDR3 has 16 residues. The CDR3 DNA is TGTGCCAGCAGTTTATTTGGGGTTGGGGCGAGCGGGGAGCTGTTTTTT. Its protein is CASSLFGVGASGELFF.

This clone was counted only a few times. The chain carries TRBV11-2 and TRBJ2-2; 11 bases are shared with TRBD2. Germline CDR1 and CDR2: SGHAT and FQNNGV. J lost 2 bases, V lost 0 bases, and 8 bases had no gene match. This CDR3 has 19 residues. The CDR3 is CASSLDDSLAGANTGELFF. CDR3 bases: TGTGCCAGCAGCTTAGATGACTCACTAGCGGGGGCCAACACCGGGGAGCTGTTTTTT.

The J gene is TRBJ2-7, the V gene TRBV6-6; 7 nucleotides align to TRBD2. CDR1 MNHNY and CDR2 SVGAGI come from the germline V gene (reference sequence). The CDR3 has 14 amino acids. J was trimmed by 3 bases and V by 2 bases; bases with no gene match: 4. CDR3 in DNA: TGTGCCAGCAGTTACGGCGGGAGAAACTACGAGCAGTACTTC. This codes for CASSYGGRNYEQYF.

The J gene is TRBJ2-7, the V gene TRBV7-9; 9 nucleotides line up with TRBD2. Trimming at V came to 0 bases and at J to 3 bases, leaving 9 bases not matched to a gene. Germline V gene sequence: CDR1 SEHNR, CDR2 FQNEAQ (reference sequence). This CDR3 contains 17 residues. The CDR3 region is CASSLARGPAGGYEQYF. The CDR3 nucleotides read TGTGCCAGCAGCTTAGCCAGGGGTCCAGCGGGGGGCTACGAGCAGTACTTC.